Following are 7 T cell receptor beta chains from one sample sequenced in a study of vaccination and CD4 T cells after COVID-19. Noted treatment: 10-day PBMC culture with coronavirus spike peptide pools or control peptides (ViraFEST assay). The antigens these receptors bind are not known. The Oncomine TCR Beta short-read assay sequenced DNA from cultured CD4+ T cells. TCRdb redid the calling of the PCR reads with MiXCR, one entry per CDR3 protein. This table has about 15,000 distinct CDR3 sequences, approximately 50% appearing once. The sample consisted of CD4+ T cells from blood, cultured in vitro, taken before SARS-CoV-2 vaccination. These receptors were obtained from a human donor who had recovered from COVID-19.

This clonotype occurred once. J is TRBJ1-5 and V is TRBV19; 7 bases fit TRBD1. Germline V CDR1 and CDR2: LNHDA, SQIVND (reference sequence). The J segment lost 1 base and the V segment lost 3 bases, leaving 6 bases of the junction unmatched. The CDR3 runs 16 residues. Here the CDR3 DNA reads TGTGCCAGTAGTATGACAGGGAGGGGGAGCAATCAGCCCCAGCATTTT. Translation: CASSMTGRGSNQPQHF.

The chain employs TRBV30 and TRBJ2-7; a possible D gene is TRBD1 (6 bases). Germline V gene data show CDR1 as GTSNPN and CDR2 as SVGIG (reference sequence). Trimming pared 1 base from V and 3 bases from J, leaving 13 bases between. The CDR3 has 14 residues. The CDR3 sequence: CAWSDRQGIYEQYF. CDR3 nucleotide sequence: TGTGCCTGGAGTGACAGGCAGGGGATCTACGAGCAGTACTTC. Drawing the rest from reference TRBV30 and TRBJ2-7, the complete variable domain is SQTIHQWPATLVQPVGSPLSLECTVEGTSNPNLYWYRQAAGRGLQLLFYSVGIGQISSEVPQNLSASRPQDRQFILSSKKLLLSDSGFYLCAWSDRQGIYEQYFGPGTRLTVT.

The CDR3 loop reads CSAVWARGSYNEQFF. As DNA, the CDR3 is TGCAGTGCGGTCTGGGCGCGCGGTTCCTACAATGAGCAGTTCTTC. The chain is built from TRBV20-1 and TRBJ2-1; D gene uncertain. Germline loops: CDR1 DFQATT, CDR2 SNEGSKA (reference sequence). Trimming stripped 6 bases from V and 1 base from J, with 16 bases between. CDR3 size: 15 residues.

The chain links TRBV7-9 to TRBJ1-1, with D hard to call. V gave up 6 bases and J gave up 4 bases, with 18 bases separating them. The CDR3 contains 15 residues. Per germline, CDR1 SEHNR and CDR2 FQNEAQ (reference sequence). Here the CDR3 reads CASRLAGPVGTEAFF. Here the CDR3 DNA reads TGTGCCAGCAGACTTGCAGGCCCCGTGGGCACTGAAGCTTTCTTT.

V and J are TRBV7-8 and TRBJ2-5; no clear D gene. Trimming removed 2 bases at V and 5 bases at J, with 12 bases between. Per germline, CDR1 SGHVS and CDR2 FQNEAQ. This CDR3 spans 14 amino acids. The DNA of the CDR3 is TGTGCCAGCAGCTTACTAAAGCAGGCGGAGACCCAGTACTTC. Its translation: CASSLLKQAETQYF.

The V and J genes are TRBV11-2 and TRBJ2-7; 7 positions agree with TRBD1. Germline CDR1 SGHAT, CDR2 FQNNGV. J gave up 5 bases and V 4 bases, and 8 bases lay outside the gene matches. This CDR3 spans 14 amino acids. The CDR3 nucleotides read TGTGCCAGCAGCTCCATGAACGACAGGGACGAGCAGTACTTC. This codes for CASSSMNDRDEQYF.

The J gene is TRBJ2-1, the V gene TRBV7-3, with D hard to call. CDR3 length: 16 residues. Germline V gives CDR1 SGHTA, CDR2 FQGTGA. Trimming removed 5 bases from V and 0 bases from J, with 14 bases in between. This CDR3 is CASSLLGGSSYNEQFF. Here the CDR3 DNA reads TGTGCCAGCAGCCTACTTGGCGGAAGCTCCTACAATGAGCAGTTCTTC.